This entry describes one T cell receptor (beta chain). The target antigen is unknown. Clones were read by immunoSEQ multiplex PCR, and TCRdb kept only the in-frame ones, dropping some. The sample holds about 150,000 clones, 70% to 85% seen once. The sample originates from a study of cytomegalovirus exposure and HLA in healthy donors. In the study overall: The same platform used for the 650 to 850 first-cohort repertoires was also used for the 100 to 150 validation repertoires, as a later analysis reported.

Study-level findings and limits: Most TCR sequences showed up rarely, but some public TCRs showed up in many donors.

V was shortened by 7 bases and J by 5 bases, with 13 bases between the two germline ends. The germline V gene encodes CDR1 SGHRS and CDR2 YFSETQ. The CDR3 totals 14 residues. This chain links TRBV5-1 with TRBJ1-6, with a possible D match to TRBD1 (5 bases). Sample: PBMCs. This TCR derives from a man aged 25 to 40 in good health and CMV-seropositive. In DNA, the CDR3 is TGCGCCAGCTCGCCGGGGGGTAATAATTCACCCCTCCACTTT. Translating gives CASSPGGNNSPLHF.